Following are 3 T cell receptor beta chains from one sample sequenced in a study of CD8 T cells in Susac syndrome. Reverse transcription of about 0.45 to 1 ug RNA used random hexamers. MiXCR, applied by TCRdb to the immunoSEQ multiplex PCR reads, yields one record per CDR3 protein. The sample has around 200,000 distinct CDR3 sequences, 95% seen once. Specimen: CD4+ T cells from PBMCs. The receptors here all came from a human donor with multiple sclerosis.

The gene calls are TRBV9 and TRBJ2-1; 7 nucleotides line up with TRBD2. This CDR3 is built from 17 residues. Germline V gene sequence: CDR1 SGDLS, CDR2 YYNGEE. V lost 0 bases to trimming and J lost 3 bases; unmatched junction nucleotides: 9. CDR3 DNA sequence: TGTGCCAGCAGCGTAGCTTTTACTAGCGTGGGCTACAATGAGCAGTTCTTC. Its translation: CASSVAFTSVGYNEQFF.

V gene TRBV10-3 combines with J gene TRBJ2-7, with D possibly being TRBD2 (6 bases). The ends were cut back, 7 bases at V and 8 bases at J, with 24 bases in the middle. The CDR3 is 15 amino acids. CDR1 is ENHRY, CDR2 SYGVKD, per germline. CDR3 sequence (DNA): TGTGCCATCACACCCGGGGGAAGAGGAGGTGAGAAGCAGTACTTC. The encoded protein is CAITPGGRGGEKQYF.

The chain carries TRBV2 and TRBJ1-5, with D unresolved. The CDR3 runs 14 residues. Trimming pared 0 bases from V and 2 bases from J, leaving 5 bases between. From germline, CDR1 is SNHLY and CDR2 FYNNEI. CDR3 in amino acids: CASSEARGNQPQHF. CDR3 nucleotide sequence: TGTGCCAGCAGTGAAGCGAGGGGCAATCAGCCCCAGCATTTT.